Below, 6 T cell receptor beta chains from the same sample are listed, as sequenced in a study of Ad26.COV2.S vaccination and SARS-CoV-2 variants. Treatment noted: roughly 20 received Ad26.COV2.S at low or high dose, single or two shots; 5 received placebo; per-sample allocation not given. Specimens were obtained on day 63 following the first vaccine or placebo injection. Profiled with immunoSEQ multiplex PCR; TCRdb holds only in-frame clones, not every one. This sample has around 250,000 clones, with more than 70% found just once. The source was peripheral blood, collected in a trial of Ad26.COV2.S vaccine versus placebo. These receptors all come from a person between 18 and 65 years old who received the Ad26.COV2.S COVID-19 vaccine or a placebo.

V is TRBV20-1 and J is TRBJ2-4, with 7 bases lining up with TRBD1. The length of the CDR3 is 11 residues. After removal of 6 bases from V and 5 bases from J, the junction contained 1 base not matched to a gene. Looked up from germline, CDR1 is DFQATT and CDR2 is SNEGSKA (reference sequence). The CDR3 DNA is TGCAGTGCGGGGACAGAAAACATTCAGTACTTC. Amino acids: CSAGTENIQYF.

This clone has more than one count but fewer than ten. The chain combines TRBV20-1 with TRBJ1-1; weak D call: TRBD1 (5 bases). Trimming took off 3 bases at V and 5 bases at J, with 16 bases between the two ends. Germline values: CDR1 DFQATT, CDR2 SNEGSKA (reference sequence). CDR3 length: 14 amino acids. The CDR3 nucleotides read TGCAGTGCTAGTGGGGGGATATCAAAGACTGAAGCTTTCTTT. It codes for CSASGGISKTEAFF.

The V call is TRBV10-2, the J call TRBJ2-7; TRBD1 or TRBD2 may be the D gene (6 bases each). V was shortened by 5 bases and J by 2 bases, with 22 bases between the two germline ends. Germline assignment: CDR1 WSHSY and CDR2 SAAADI. This CDR3 spans 17 amino acids. This chain's CDR3 is CASSFRGDLRGPYEQYF. DNA of the CDR3: TGCGCCAGCAGTTTTAGGGGGGACCTCCGAGGCCCCTACGAGCAGTACTTC.

The chain carries TRBV27 and TRBJ2-3; 7 bases are shared with TRBD1. V was pared by 5 bases and J by 2 bases, with 7 bases of the junction left unmatched. This CDR3 has 15 residues. Germline CDR1 MNHEY, CDR2 SMNVEV (reference sequence). CDR3 bases: TGTGCCAGCAGTCCGCGACAGGGATACACAGATACGCAGTATTTT. Translated: CASSPRQGYTDTQYF.

V usage is TRBV18 and J usage is TRBJ2-7, with TRBD2 matching over 12 bases. Unmatched junction bases numbered 0, after V lost 0 bases and J lost 0 bases. The CDR3 has 16 amino acids. Germline V lookup: CDR1 KGHSH, CDR2 LQKENI. The DNA for the CDR3 is TGTGCCAGCTCACCACCGGGACTAGCGGGCTCCTACGAGCAGTACTTC. Protein sequence: CASSPPGLAGSYEQYF.

The gene calls are TRBV7-9 and TRBJ2-3; TRBD1 is a possible D gene (6 bases). Germline CDR1 reads SEHNR; CDR2 reads FQNEAQ (reference sequence). V gave up 5 bases and J gave up 3 bases, with 18 bases separating them. There are 16 residues in the CDR3. For the CDR3, the DNA is TGTGCCAGCAGCCCCCCCGGGACAAGGTTAACAGATACGCAGTATTTT. Residues: CASSPPGTRLTDTQYF. Full variable domain (missing parts from reference TRBV7-9 and TRBJ2-3): DTGVSQNPRHKITKRGQNVTFRCDPISEHNRLYWYRQTLGQGPEFLTYFQNEAQLEKSRLLSDRFSAERPKGSFSTLEIQRTEQGDSAMYLCASSPPGTRLTDTQYFGPGTRLTVL.